These 12 T cell receptor beta chains were all obtained from the same sample, sequenced in a study of T cells in Graves' hyperthyroidism and ophthalmopathy. Amplified TCR beta CDR3 regions came from RNA transcripts. First-round RT-PCR of the TCR CDR3 relied on the HTBI primer set. TCRdb ran MiXCR on the multiplex PCR reads and lists one entry per CDR3 protein. Here the sample spans approximately 600,000 distinct CDR3 sequences, approximately 15% being singletons. The sample consisted of blood. Source of these receptors: a woman aged 25 to 45 with Graves' hyperthyroidism that later progressed to Graves' ophthalmopathy.

This clonotype has only a few counts. The gene calls are TRBV5-1 and TRBJ1-1; no firm D call. Per the germline V gene, CDR1 is SGHRS and CDR2 is YFSETQ. With 0 bases removed from V and 4 bases from J, the gap between germline ends came to 7 bases. The length of the CDR3 is 13 residues. The CDR3 nucleotides are TGCGCCAGCAGCTTGGTCGGGGTCACTGAAGCTTTCTTT. Protein product: CASSLVGVTEAFF.

Ten or more counts support this clonotype. The genes are TRBV28 and TRBJ1-1; a weak D match, TRBD1 (5 bases). Germline-derived CDR1 and CDR2 are MDHEN and SYDVKM. The length of the CDR3 is 15 residues. V dropped 0 bases and J dropped 0 bases, with 8 bases sitting between them. The CDR3 region has the DNA TGTGCCAGCAGTTTATGGACAGTACTGAACACTGAAGCTTTCTTT. This translates into CASSLWTVLNTEAFF.

This clonotype was detected many times. The chain combines TRBV29-1 with TRBJ2-1; D is perhaps TRBD1 (6 bases). From germline, CDR1 is SQVTM and CDR2 ANQGSEA. With 6 bases removed from V and 6 bases from J, the gap between germline ends came to 15 bases. The CDR3 consists of 13 residues. CDR3 coding DNA: TGCAGCGTGGGGACATTAGAAAGCAATGAGCAGTTCTTC. Translated, it gives CSVGTLESNEQFF.

At least ten counts were recorded for this clonotype. This chain joins TRBV30 and TRBJ2-7; no reliable D call. Trimming left V 7 bases short and J 4 bases short, with 20 bases between. Germline CDR1 reads GTSNPN; CDR2 reads SVGIG (reference sequence). This CDR3 contains 14 residues. CDR3 sequence (DNA): TGTGCCTCACAGACACCTGGAACCCCATACGAGCAGTACTTC. This encodes CASQTPGTPYEQYF.

There are many counts of this clonotype. CDR3 coding DNA: TGTGCCAGCAGACCAAGGACAGTTTTGAACACTGAAGCTTTCTTT. Translated: CASRPRTVLNTEAFF. The chain carries TRBV28 and TRBJ1-1; a weak D match, TRBD1 (6 bases). In germline, CDR1 is MDHEN, CDR2 SYDVKM. This CDR3 is 15 amino acids long. The V end lost 6 bases, the J end lost 0 bases, and 14 bases lay between the germline ends.

This clonotype was recorded many times. This chain links TRBV14 with TRBJ2-1, with D perhaps being TRBD1 or TRBD2 (5 bases each). Trimming removed 0 bases from V and 0 bases from J, with 9 bases in between. Germline CDR1 and CDR2: SGHDN and FVKESK. This CDR3 comprises 16 residues. CDR3 residues: CASSQEGDRSYNEQFF. For the CDR3, the DNA is TGTGCCAGCAGCCAAGAGGGGGACCGCTCCTACAATGAGCAGTTCTTC.

V and J are TRBV5-1 and TRBJ1-2; D is perhaps TRBD1 (6 bases). The CDR3 has 14 residues. With 4 bases removed from V and 2 bases from J, the gap between germline ends came to 12 bases. The germline CDR1 and CDR2 sequences are SGHRS and YFSETQ. The CDR3 here is CASSPGVGNYGYTF. The CDR3 nucleotides are TGCGCCAGCAGCCCAGGGGTAGGAAACTATGGCTACACCTTC.

This clonotype was seen many times. The rearrangement uses TRBV20-1 and TRBJ1-1, with D tentatively TRBD1 (5 bases). This CDR3 comprises 13 residues. V lost 6 bases and J lost 3, with 14 bases in between. Germline CDR1 is DFQATT and CDR2 is SNEGSKA (reference sequence). The CDR3 bases are TGCAGTGCGACCGGGGCCAGAGACACTGAAGCTTTCTTT. Protein product: CSATGARDTEAFF.

Ten or more counts support this clonotype. The V and J genes are TRBV28 and TRBJ1-5, with 8 bases lining up with TRBD1. Germline trimming cut 5 bases from V and 2 bases from J; bases unmatched to any gene: 8. The CDR3 contains 16 residues. Germline CDR1 and CDR2: MDHEN and SYDVKM. As DNA, the CDR3 is TGTGCCAGCAGTATCACAGGGGGAGGAGGCAATCAGCCCCAGCATTTT. Its protein product is CASSITGGGGNQPQHF.

This clonotype was detected many times. The CDR3 sequence: CASSLEAGAGGGELFF. The CDR3 coding sequence is TGTGCCAGCAGTTTAGAGGCAGGGGCCGGGGGCGGGGAGCTGTTTTTT. The genes are TRBV28 and TRBJ2-2, with D perhaps assigned TRBD1 or TRBD2 (6 bases each). This CDR3 has 16 amino acids. V lost 2 bases and J 7 bases, leaving 17 bases between the germline ends. CDR1 MDHEN and CDR2 SYDVKM come from the germline V gene.

The chain couples TRBV27 to TRBJ2-1; D perhaps matches TRBD2 (5 bases). This CDR3 contains 14 residues. Germline V gene data show CDR1 as MNHEY and CDR2 as SMNVEV (reference sequence). Trimming stripped 6 bases from V and 8 bases from J, with 17 bases between. As DNA, the CDR3 is TGTGCCAGCAGCGTACTAGTAGACTATGATGAGCAGTTCTTC. Translating it yields CASSVLVDYDEQFF.

The table lists this clonotype with many counts. V gene TRBV24-1 combines with J gene TRBJ2-1; no clear D. Germline loops: CDR1 KGHDR, CDR2 SFDVKD. The CDR3 has 13 residues. V lost 3 bases and J lost 4, with 6 bases in between. The CDR3 loop is CATSDGSYNEQFF. As DNA, the CDR3 is TGTGCCACCAGTGATGGCAGTTACAATGAGCAGTTCTTC.